This TCR beta chain was captured in a study of response to subunit inactivated influenza vaccine. General observations from the study: Each seasonal influenza vaccination, the authors suggested, recruits few new T cells.

This clonotype has only a few counts. Its antigen is undetermined. TCRdb processed the RT-PCR reads anew with MiXCR; each CDR3 protein has one entry. The sample lists more than 600,000 distinct CDR3 sequences; about 18% were seen once. CDR1 is SEHNR, CDR2 FQNEAQ, per germline (reference sequence). V gave up 5 bases and J gave up 0 bases, with 15 bases separating them. This CDR3 is built from 16 residues. V is TRBV7-9 and J is TRBJ2-3; D is unresolved. Sequencing was performed on PBMCs from blood, taken roughly 5 days after vaccination. The receptor's source is a middle-aged man who received an inactivated influenza vaccine. This chain's CDR3 is CASSLTASASTDTQYF. CDR3 nucleotides: TGTGCCAGCAGCCTCACTGCCAGTGCTAGCACAGATACGCAGTATTTT.